Listed here are 20 T cell receptor beta chains from one sample, sequenced in a study of shared T cell receptors in the human thymus. Profiled with immunoSEQ multiplex PCR; TCRdb holds only in-frame clones, not every one. The sample yields more than 550,000 clones, 70% to 90% seen once. This same sample was also part of a study on human thymus T cells.

What was sequenced was thymocytes. The receptor source for this set is a girl under three years old with a congenital heart defect.

The chain is built from TRBV6-1 and TRBJ1-3; 8 bases match TRBD1. CDR1 is MNHNS, CDR2 SASEGT, per germline. The CDR3 is made up of 17 amino acids. Unmatched junction bases numbered 6, after V lost 2 bases and J lost 0 bases. CDR3 DNA sequence: TGTGCCAGCAGTGAAAACAGGGGGTCTAGCTCTGGAAACACCATATATTTT. Protein: CASSENRGSSSGNTIYF.

The chain is built from TRBV9 and TRBJ1-1; a possible D gene is TRBD1 (6 bases). This CDR3 has 15 amino acids. From germline, CDR1 is SGDLS and CDR2 YYNGEE. The germline V and J ends were trimmed by 4 bases and 3 bases, with 16 bases remaining between them. The CDR3, as DNA: TGTGCCAGCAGCCTCATGGGACAAGGGGACACTGAAGCTTTCTTT. Protein product: CASSLMGQGDTEAFF.

This clone was found a few times. The chain joins TRBV6-1 to TRBJ1-5, with TRBD1 matching 7 bases. In germline, CDR1 is MNHNS, CDR2 SASEGT. V trimming: 5 bases; J trimming: 11 bases; junction bases outside the gene matches: 12. The CDR3 spans 14 residues. The CDR3, as DNA: TGTGCCAGCAGTAGGGGGCTGATTGGGTTGGCCCAGCATTTT. Its translation is CASSRGLIGLAQHF.

The genes are TRBV6-1 and TRBJ2-5; D might be TRBD1 (6 bases). The V gene lost 4 bases and the J gene lost 4 bases, with 22 bases spanning the gap. Germline V gene lookup returns CDR1 MNHNS and CDR2 SASEGT. The CDR3 consists of 17 residues. CDR3 sequence reads: CASSAIGAGAVLETQYF. CDR3 DNA: TGTGCCAGCAGTGCCATAGGGGCAGGGGCCGTACTAGAGACCCAGTACTTC.

In its sample, this clone was seen once. The V gene is TRBV15, the J gene TRBJ2-1; 15 nucleotides line up with TRBD2. The germline gives CDR1 LNHNV, CDR2 YYDKDF (reference sequence). This CDR3 region has 21 residues. V dropped 2 bases and J dropped 0; count of bases not matched to a gene: 11. The CDR3 loop is CATSRPTSGTSGGSSYNEQFF. CDR3 coding DNA: TGTGCCACCAGCAGACCCACCTCCGGGACTAGCGGGGGGAGCTCCTACAATGAGCAGTTCTTC.

J is TRBJ2-6 and V is TRBV4-1, with 9 bases identical to TRBD1. Germline assignment: CDR1 MGHRA and CDR2 YSYEKL. The CDR3 is made up of 18 amino acids. The V segment lost 4 bases and the J segment 0 bases; nucleotides outside the gene matches: 7. The CDR3 loop is CASSLLDRGNSGANVLTF. Written as DNA, the CDR3 is TGCGCCAGCAGCCTGCTGGACAGGGGTAACTCTGGGGCCAACGTCCTGACTTTC.

The gene calls are TRBV4-3 and TRBJ2-3; TRBD2 matches at 7 bases. The CDR3 runs 15 residues. Unmatched junction bases numbered 8, after V lost 4 bases and J lost 4 bases. Per germline, CDR1 LGHNA and CDR2 YSLEER. In nucleotides, the CDR3 is TGCGCCAGCAGCCGGGGGGGAAGAACGGCAGATACGCAGTATTTT. Its translation: CASSRGGRTADTQYF.

The V call is TRBV5-5, the J call TRBJ1-6; 7 bases align to TRBD1. The CDR3 consists of 17 residues. V shed 5 bases, J shed 7 bases, and the junction held 15 bases outside the gene matches. Germline CDR1 SGHKS, CDR2 YYEKEE (reference sequence). CDR3 protein: CASRKSRGTARNSPLHF. The CDR3 DNA sequence: TGTGCCAGCAGGAAAAGCAGGGGGACAGCCCGGAATTCACCCCTCCACTTT.

This chain joins TRBV6-1 and TRBJ1-1; a weak D match, TRBD1 (6 bases). Trimming left V 5 bases short and J 6 bases short, with 16 bases between. The CDR3 loop spans 14 amino acids. The germline V gene encodes CDR1 MNHNS and CDR2 SASEGT. The CDR3 sequence is CASSQGEKGAEAFF. The CDR3 nucleotides read TGTGCCAGCAGTCAAGGGGAGAAGGGGGCTGAAGCTTTCTTT.

The chain recombines TRBV11-2 with TRBJ2-7, with D maybe TRBD2 (6 bases). This CDR3 is built from 15 residues. Germline V gene data show CDR1 as SGHAT and CDR2 as FQNNGV. V shed 5 bases and J shed 6 bases, with 20 bases lying between them. The CDR3 DNA sequence: TGTGCCAGCAGCCCGGAGGGCAGGGTATTATGCGAGCAGTACTTC. As protein: CASSPEGRVLCEQYF.

This rearrangement joins TRBV18 to TRBJ1-1; perhaps TRBD1 as D (5 bases). Germline CDR1 is KGHSH and CDR2 is LQKENI. CDR3 length equals 17 residues. Trimming removed 0 bases from V and 1 base from J, with 15 bases in between. In DNA form, the CDR3 reads TGTGCCAGCTCACCACCACTAATTCGGGGGTCGAACACTGAAGCTTTCTTT. It is translated as CASSPPLIRGSNTEAFF.

This chain uses TRBV19 with TRBJ1-1; D possibly corresponds to TRBD1 (5 bases). The CDR3 runs 14 residues. CDR1 LNHDA and CDR2 SQIVND come from the germline V gene (reference sequence). The ends were cut back, 7 bases at V and 4 bases at J, with 16 bases in the middle. The CDR3 protein is CASTKGQAATEAFF. CDR3 coding DNA: TGTGCCAGTACCAAGGGGCAGGCGGCCACTGAAGCTTTCTTT.

The chain links TRBV9 to TRBJ1-3, with 7 nucleotides matching TRBD1. V lost 4 bases to trimming and J lost 1 base; unmatched junction nucleotides: 14. The CDR3 covers 18 residues. Germline V gene data show CDR1 as SGDLS and CDR2 as YYNGEE. For the CDR3, the DNA is TGTGCCAGCAGCCACCCCTTTTCAGGGGGAAGTTCTGGAAACACCATATATTTT. Amino acid sequence: CASSHPFSGGSSGNTIYF.

The chain has TRBV28 and TRBJ2-5; the D gene is possibly TRBD1 (6 bases). CDR1 is MDHEN and CDR2 is SYDVKM in the germline V gene. Trimming cost V 4 bases and J 3 bases, with 15 bases left between them. The CDR3 runs to 15 residues. The CDR3 coding sequence is TGTGCCAGCAGTTCCACCCCCACAGGGAAAGAGACCCAGTACTTC. This sequence encodes CASSSTPTGKETQYF.

This rearrangement joins TRBV14 to TRBJ2-7; D may be TRBD2 (6 bases). Germline V gene data show CDR1 as SGHDN and CDR2 as FVKESK. V was shortened by 0 bases and J by 5 bases, with 14 bases between the two germline ends. The CDR3 runs to 15 residues. CDR3 loop: CASSQDLPPGDEQYF. As DNA, the CDR3 is TGTGCCAGCAGCCAAGATTTGCCACCGGGGGACGAGCAGTACTTC.

In its sample, this clone was seen a few times. This chain links TRBV5-1 with TRBJ2-3; 10 nucleotides line up with TRBD1. CDR3 length: 15 residues. Germline V gene data show CDR1 as SGHRS and CDR2 as YFSETQ. V lost 0 bases, J lost 4 bases, and 2 bases stayed unmatched. CDR3 bases: TGCGCCAGCAGCTTGGAGGGGACAGGGGCAGATACGCAGTATTTT. Its protein product is CASSLEGTGADTQYF.

CDR3 in DNA: TGTGCCAGCAGTTTATGCCTGCAACCTGGTGGGCCCCCCCAGGGCACTGAAGCTTTCTTT. Translation: CASSLCLQPGGPPQGTEAFF. This chain links TRBV27 with TRBJ1-1; tentative D call: TRBD1 (5 bases). The CDR3 covers 20 residues. Trimming pared 1 base from V and 4 bases from J, leaving 28 bases between. The germline V gene has CDR1 MNHEY and CDR2 SMNVEV (reference sequence).

V and J are TRBV21-1 and TRBJ2-5; TRBD2 is the table's D call, not checked against the DNA. TRBV21-1 is a pseudogene locus. The CDR3 length is 19 residues. CDR3 sequence reads: CASSKVMRNSTPIQETQYF. The CDR3 nucleotides are TGTGCCAGCAGCAAAGTTATGAGAAACTCTACCCCGATCCAAGAGACCCAGTACTTC.

This chain uses TRBV5-1 with TRBJ2-5; TRBD2 aligns across 8 bases. J lost 2 bases, V lost 2 bases, and 11 bases had no gene match. The germline V gene has CDR1 SGHRS and CDR2 YFSETQ. There are 17 residues in the CDR3. The CDR3 nucleotides read TGCGCCAGCAGCTTCTCCGGGACTAGGGTGCCGCAAGAGACCCAGTACTTC. Translated, it gives CASSFSGTRVPQETQYF.

The rearrangement uses TRBV6-1 and TRBJ2-7; D is perhaps TRBD2 (6 bases). The germline V and J ends were trimmed by 6 bases and 4 bases, with 13 bases remaining between them. Looked up from germline, CDR1 is MNHNS and CDR2 is SASEGT. The CDR3 length is 13 residues. CDR3 residues: CASSPGLEYEQYF. CDR3 DNA sequence: TGTGCCAGCAGCCCGGGACTCGAATACGAGCAGTACTTC.